Following are 17 T cell receptor beta chains from one sample sequenced in a study of beta chain features in type 1 diabetes. These receptors' targets are unknown. Overall study findings and caveats: TCRB CDR3s were moderately but significantly shorter in Type 1 diabetes patients in all four CD4+ subsets.

All of the isolated RNA was reverse transcribed, so expressed TCRB transcripts were sequenced. TCRdb's copy holds only in-frame clones and misses some; the assay was immunoSEQ multiplex PCR. Of approximately 600,000 clones in the sample, around 12% were seen once. Sequenced sample: naive CD4+ T cells from blood. The receptors derive from a young man with type 1 diabetes.

The CDR3 region has the DNA TGTGCCAGCAGTTACTCTCCCCCCGTTAGCTATGGCTACACCTTC. Its translation is CASSYSPPVSYGYTF. The chain couples TRBV6-5 to TRBJ1-2; D ambiguous. The CDR3 has 15 residues. V was cut by 0 bases and J by 4 bases, with 12 bases left in between. CDR1 MNHEY and CDR2 SVGAGI come from the germline V gene.

The chain employs TRBV18 and TRBJ2-6; D remains unclear. V was clipped by 2 bases and J by 0 bases, with 8 bases between them. From germline, CDR1 is KGHSH and CDR2 LQKENI. The CDR3 is made up of 16 amino acids. This chain's CDR3 is CASSPGRSSGANVLTF. The CDR3 DNA reads TGTGCCAGCTCACCAGGACGTAGCTCTGGGGCCAACGTCCTGACTTTC. The variable domain in full, with the rest retrieved from reference TRBV18 and TRBJ2-6, is NAGVMQNPRHLVRRRGQEARLRCSPMKGHSHVYWYRQLPEEGLKFMVYLQKENIIDESGMPKERFSAEFPKEGPSILRIQQVVRGDSAAYFCASSPGRSSGANVLTFGAGSRLTVL.

The chain has TRBV2 and TRBJ1-2, with D possibly being TRBD1 (6 bases). Germline V gene data show CDR1 as SNHLY and CDR2 as FYNNEI. The ends were cut back, 11 bases at V and 4 bases at J, with 20 bases in the middle. This CDR3 is built from 14 residues. CDR3 sequence reads: CAFPSRRGAYGYTF. The CDR3 coding sequence is TGTGCCTTCCCCTCGCGCAGGGGCGCCTATGGCTACACCTTC. Looking up the rest from reference TRBV2 and TRBJ1-2 gives the full variable domain: EPEVTQTPSHQVTQMGQEVILRCVPISNHLYFYWYRQILGQKVEFLVSFYNNEISEKSEIFDDQFSVERPDGSNFTLKIRSTKLEDSAMYFCAFPSRRGAYGYTFGSGTRLTVV.

This chain joins TRBV30 and TRBJ2-7; the D gene could be TRBD1 or TRBD2 (5 bases each). The CDR3 loop spans 15 amino acids. Germline V gene lookup returns CDR1 GTSNPN and CDR2 SVGIG (reference sequence). Trimming removed 3 bases from V and 2 bases from J, with 17 bases in between. CDR3 DNA: TGTGCCTGGAGGCCCGGGGCAAGGGTAACCTACGAGCAGTACTTC. It yields the protein CAWRPGARVTYEQYF.

V gene TRBV30 combines with J gene TRBJ2-2; 9 bases align to TRBD1. J lost 4 bases, V lost 8 bases, and 5 bases had no gene match. CDR1 and CDR2 (germline): GTSNPN, SVGIG (reference sequence). The CDR3 has 13 residues. CDR3 coding DNA: TGTGCCCTCCGGACAGGGGTCACCGGGGAGCTGTTTTTT. Its translation is CALRTGVTGELFF.

The chain links TRBV18 to TRBJ2-3; TRBD1 aligns across 7 bases. The germline V gene encodes CDR1 KGHSH and CDR2 LQKENI. J was trimmed by 2 bases and V by 3 bases; bases with no gene match: 5. This CDR3 contains 15 residues. The CDR3 DNA reads as TGTGCCAGCTCACCGCAGGGGGTAATCACAGATACGCAGTATTTT. It codes for CASSPQGVITDTQYF.

This sequence joins TRBV6-6 and TRBJ2-1; TRBD2 aligns across 7 bases. In germline, CDR1 is MNHNY, CDR2 SVGAGI (reference sequence). V trimming: 6 bases; J trimming: 6 bases; junction bases outside the gene matches: 5. CDR3 length equals 13 residues. CDR3 residues: CASRSREGNEQFF. In nucleotides, the CDR3 is TGTGCCAGCAGGTCCAGGGAGGGCAATGAGCAGTTCTTC.

The chain employs TRBV13 and TRBJ2-7, with unresolved D. This CDR3 has 14 amino acids. In germline, CDR1 is PRHDT, CDR2 FYEKMQ (reference sequence). V was cut by 1 base and J by 1 base, with 8 bases left in between. The CDR3 sequence is CASSLARLSYEQYF. In DNA, the CDR3 is TGTGCCAGCAGCTTAGCCAGGCTTTCCTACGAGCAGTACTTC.

This clone has a handful of counts. The chain recombines TRBV18 with TRBJ2-1; no clear D. The germline CDR1 and CDR2 sequences are KGHSH and LQKENI. The CDR3 length is 13 residues. Trimming removed 0 bases at V and 7 bases at J, with 7 bases between. For the CDR3, the DNA is TGTGCCAGCTCACCACCTGTTCGAAATGAGCAGTTCTTC. It yields the protein CASSPPVRNEQFF.

V usage is TRBV5-4 and J usage is TRBJ2-2; a weak D match, TRBD1 (6 bases). V lost 0 bases and J 4 bases, leaving 10 bases between the germline ends. CDR3 size: 15 residues. CDR1 and CDR2 (germline): SGHNT, YYREEE (reference sequence). DNA of the CDR3: TGTGCCAGCAGCTTGGACCAGGGGAGCACCGGGGAGCTGTTTTTT. Its translation: CASSLDQGSTGELFF. The full variable domain, its missing parts supplied by reference TRBV5-4 and TRBJ2-2, is ETGVTQSPTHLIKTRGQQVTLRCSSQSGHNTVSWYQQALGQGPQFIFQYYREEENGRGNFPPRFSGLQFPNYSSELNVNALELDDSALYLCASSLDQGSTGELFFGEGSRLTVL.

This clone was seen at least ten times. The chain joins TRBV4-3 to TRBJ1-4, with a possible D match to TRBD1 (5 bases). V lost 0 bases to trimming and J lost 5 bases, with 13 bases between them. CDR1 and CDR2 (germline): LGHNA, YSLEER. The CDR3 loop spans 16 amino acids. The CDR3 protein is CASSQDSNRWNEKLFF. In DNA, the CDR3 is TGCGCCAGCAGCCAAGATAGCAACAGGTGGAATGAAAAACTGTTTTTT.

This clone was seen only a few times. This sequence joins TRBV19 and TRBJ2-3; 9 bases are a match to TRBD1. This CDR3 contains 17 residues. The ends lost 3 bases at V and 4 bases at J; junction bases unmatched: 11. Looked up from germline, CDR1 is LNHDA and CDR2 is SQIVND (reference sequence). In DNA form, the CDR3 reads TGTGCCAGTAGTATGTCCTTAACAGGGGGCATTTCAGATACGCAGTATTTT. Amino acid sequence: CASSMSLTGGISDTQYF.

This clone turned up a few times. The chain recombines TRBV18 with TRBJ2-7; weak D call: TRBD1 (6 bases). V was clipped by 2 bases and J by 1 base, with 12 bases between them. The CDR3 has 15 residues. The germline CDR1 and CDR2 sequences are KGHSH and LQKENI. In DNA form, the CDR3 reads TGTGCCAGCTCACCAAACGGGCAGGGGTCCTACGAGCAGTACTTC. Residues: CASSPNGQGSYEQYF.

V usage is TRBV6-5 and J usage is TRBJ2-1; no reliable D call. The CDR3 sequence is 12 residues long. The germline V gene has CDR1 MNHEY and CDR2 SVGAGI. V was cut by 0 bases and J by 12 bases, with 9 bases left in between. The CDR3 DNA reads as TGTGCCAGCAGTTACTCGGGGTATAGGCAGTTCTTC. Residues: CASSYSGYRQFF.

This clone was seen a few times. This chain connects TRBV7-6 to TRBJ1-3; D remains ambiguous. V gave up 4 bases and J gave up 5 bases, with 6 bases separating them. Germline values: CDR1 SGHVS, CDR2 FNYEAQ. This CDR3 spans 12 amino acids. The CDR3 nucleotides are TGTGCCAGCAGCTCCCAACGAAACACCATATATTTT. It translates to CASSSQRNTIYF.

This chain uses TRBV10-3 with TRBJ2-1; 12 positions agree with TRBD2. The CDR3 loop spans 18 amino acids. Per germline, CDR1 ENHRY and CDR2 SYGVKD. With 2 bases clipped from V and 0 bases from J, the junction kept 5 bases outside the gene matches. CDR3 bases: TGTGCCATCAGTGAGGCGACTAGCGGGGGAAGCTCCTACAATGAGCAGTTCTTC. Translating it yields CAISEATSGGSSYNEQFF.

The rearrangement joins TRBV30 to TRBJ1-4; TRBD1 might be the D (6 bases). V was clipped by 4 bases and J by 3 bases, with 6 bases between them. Germline CDR1 GTSNPN, CDR2 SVGIG (reference sequence). The CDR3 sequence is 12 residues long. CDR3 in DNA: TGTGCCTGGACAGGGGCTAATGAAAAACTGTTTTTT. It encodes CAWTGANEKLFF.